These 15 T cell receptor beta chains share one sample of origin, sequenced in a study of blood T cell repertoires in COVID-19. Assay used: immunoSEQ multiplex PCR; TCRdb lists only in-frame clones, some missing. The sample yields a few hundred thousand clones, roughly 90% seen once. The sequenced sample was peripheral blood. The receptor source for this set is a woman aged 55-70 years with COVID-19, enrolled during active disease.

This chain links TRBV3-1 (or the pseudogene TRBV3-2) with TRBJ1-2, with D maybe TRBD1 (6 bases). Trimming cost V 2 bases and J 8 bases, with 21 bases left between them. Germline V CDR1 and CDR2: LGHDT, YNNKEL (reference sequence). This CDR3 spans 16 amino acids. In nucleotides, the CDR3 is TGTGCCAGCAGCCAAAGGACCGGGACAAACTTTATGGGCTACACCTTC. Its protein product is CASSQRTGTNFMGYTF.

The V call is TRBV18, the J call TRBJ1-1; 9 bases are a match to TRBD1. Germline V lookup: CDR1 KGHSH, CDR2 LQKENI. With 1 base clipped from V and 4 bases from J, the junction kept 7 bases outside the gene matches. The CDR3 totals 16 residues. The CDR3: CASSPQAQGAGTEAFF. The CDR3 DNA sequence: TGTGCCAGCTCACCACAAGCACAGGGGGCGGGCACTGAAGCTTTCTTT.

This chain uses TRBV5-4 with TRBJ1-1, with D unresolved. V was trimmed by 0 bases and J by 2 bases, leaving 11 bases between them. CDR1 is SGHNT, CDR2 YYREEE, per germline (reference sequence). This CDR3 has 15 residues. The CDR3 sequence is CASSLAAELNTEAFF. Written as DNA, the CDR3 is TGTGCCAGCAGCTTGGCCGCGGAACTAAACACTGAAGCTTTCTTT.

The chain recombines TRBV4-2 with TRBJ1-5; 10 nucleotides agree with TRBD1. The CDR3 spans 15 residues. CDR1 LGHNA and CDR2 YNFKEQ come from the germline V gene. V was pared by 4 bases and J by 6 bases, with 6 bases of the junction left unmatched. Written as DNA, the CDR3 is TGTGCCAGCAGCCGGGGGACAGGGGAGCCTCAGCCCCAGCATTTT. Its translation is CASSRGTGEPQPQHF.

This chain links TRBV2 with TRBJ1-5; D is unresolved. Trimming shortened V by 4 bases and J by 5 bases, and 6 bases separated the two germline ends. Germline CDR1 and CDR2: SNHLY and FYNNEI. CDR3 length equals 12 residues. This chain's CDR3 is CASSAEDQPQHF. CDR3 nucleotide sequence: TGTGCCAGCAGTGCCGAGGATCAGCCCCAGCATTTT.

J is TRBJ1-3 and V is TRBV24-1; 10 nucleotides line up with TRBD1. The CDR3 loop spans 16 amino acids. Germline CDR1 KGHDR, CDR2 SFDVKD. With 1 base clipped from V and 7 bases from J, the junction kept 6 bases outside the gene matches. CDR3 sequence (DNA): TGTGCCACCAGTGATTTCCTTGGACAGGGGGTCAACACCATATATTTT. Translated: CATSDFLGQGVNTIYF.

The rearrangement links TRBV5-4 to TRBJ2-7; tentative D call: TRBD2 (5 bases). Germline values: CDR1 SGHNT, CDR2 YYREEE (reference sequence). This CDR3 region has 13 residues. V lost 0 bases and J 2 bases, leaving 6 bases between the germline ends. The CDR3 coding sequence is TGTGCCAGCAGCTTGGCGGGGACCTACGAGCAGTACTTC. This encodes CASSLAGTYEQYF.

This CDR3 reads CASSYSGQAGNEKLFF. CDR3 nucleotides: TGTGCCAGCAGTTACTCGGGGCAGGCTGGTAATGAAAAACTGTTTTTT. The V gene is TRBV6-5, the J gene TRBJ1-4, with D perhaps TRBD1 (5 bases). The CDR3 spans 16 residues. Germline assignment: CDR1 MNHEY and CDR2 SVGAGI. The V end was cut by 0 bases, the J end by 4 bases, with 12 bases between.

The genes are TRBV12-5 and TRBJ2-7; TRBD1 is a possible D gene (6 bases). The V gene lost 5 bases and the J gene lost 0 bases, with 8 bases spanning the gap. This CDR3 spans 13 amino acids. Looked up from germline, CDR1 is LGHNT and CDR2 is FRNRAP. CDR3 DNA sequence: TGTGCTAGTGGTAAAGGGGGCTCCTACGAGCAGTACTTC. Translating gives CASGKGGSYEQYF.

The V call is TRBV2, the J call TRBJ1-6, with D possibly matching TRBD1 (5 bases). Germline lookup yields CDR1 SNHLY and CDR2 FYNNEI. The CDR3 totals 13 residues. Trimming took 7 bases from V and 8 from J, leaving 12 bases between them. CDR3 protein: CASNSGWDSPLHF. The CDR3 nucleotides read TGTGCCAGCAATTCAGGGTGGGATTCACCCCTCCACTTT.

The V gene is TRBV3-1 (or the pseudogene TRBV3-2), the J gene TRBJ1-1; 9 nucleotides match TRBD1. V dropped 5 bases and J dropped 8; count of bases not matched to a gene: 3. The CDR3 spans 12 residues. Germline V gene sequence: CDR1 LGHDT, CDR2 YNNKEL (reference sequence). This chain's CDR3 is CASSETGGEAFF. The CDR3 bases are TGTGCCAGCAGCGAAACAGGGGGCGAAGCTTTCTTT.

CDR3 protein: CASRRGPSSGYTF. The CDR3 coding sequence is TGTGCCAGCAGGCGTGGGCCTAGCTCTGGCTACACCTTC. This rearrangement joins TRBV2 to TRBJ1-2, with D hard to call. Trimming took 6 bases from V and 7 from J, leaving 15 bases between them. The CDR3 is 13 amino acids. Germline CDR1 reads SNHLY; CDR2 reads FYNNEI.

The J gene is TRBJ1-1, the V gene TRBV10-3; 8 positions agree with TRBD1. There are 15 residues in the CDR3. The J segment lost 4 bases and the V segment lost 2 bases, leaving 6 bases of the junction unmatched. Germline-derived CDR1 and CDR2 are ENHRY and SYGVKD. The CDR3 coding sequence is TGTGCCATCAGTGAGAGGGACAGGTCCGGCACTGAAGCTTTCTTT. Translated: CAISERDRSGTEAFF.

This chain uses TRBV9 with TRBJ1-3; 9 nucleotides line up with TRBD1. Germline CDR1 SGDLS, CDR2 YYNGEE. With V trimmed by 1 base and J by 0 bases, 5 bases remained unmatched. The CDR3 length is 17 residues. This chain's CDR3 is CASSVFGTGSSGNTIYF. DNA for the CDR3: TGTGCCAGCAGCGTATTCGGGACAGGGAGCTCTGGAAACACCATATATTTT.

V gene TRBV7-9 combines with J gene TRBJ2-3, with 10 bases lining up with TRBD1. The V segment lost 6 bases and the J segment 3 bases; nucleotides outside the gene matches: 6. Looked up from germline, CDR1 is SEHNR and CDR2 is FQNEAQ (reference sequence). CDR3 length: 15 amino acids. This CDR3 is CASRTGQGVTDTQYF. CDR3 sequence (DNA): TGTGCCAGCAGGACCGGACAGGGGGTTACAGATACGCAGTATTTT.